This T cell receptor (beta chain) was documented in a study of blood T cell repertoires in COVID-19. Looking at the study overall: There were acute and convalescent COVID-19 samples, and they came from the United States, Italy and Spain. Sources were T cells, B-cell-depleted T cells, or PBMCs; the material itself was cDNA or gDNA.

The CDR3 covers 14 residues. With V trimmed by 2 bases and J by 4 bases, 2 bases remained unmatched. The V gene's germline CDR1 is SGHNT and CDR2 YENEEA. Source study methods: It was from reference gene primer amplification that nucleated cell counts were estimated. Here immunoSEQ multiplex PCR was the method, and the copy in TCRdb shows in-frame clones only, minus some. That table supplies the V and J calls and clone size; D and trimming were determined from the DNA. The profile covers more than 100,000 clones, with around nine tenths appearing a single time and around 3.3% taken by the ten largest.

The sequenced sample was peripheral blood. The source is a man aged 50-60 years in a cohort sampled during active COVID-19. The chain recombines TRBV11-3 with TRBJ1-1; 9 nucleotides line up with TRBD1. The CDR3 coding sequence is TGTGCCAGCAGCTTAAGGACAGGGGCCACTGAAGCTTTCTTT. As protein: CASSLRTGATEAFF.